This T cell receptor beta chain was sequenced for a study of CD8 T cells in ankylosing spondylitis. The sample holds a few counts of this clonotype. Its antigen is as yet unknown. Points from the study as a whole: Disease-linked clones were reportedly significantly enriched in matched ankylosing spondylitis synovial fluid.

TCRdb processed the 5' RACE reads anew with MiXCR; each CDR3 protein has one entry. The sample lists some 340,000 distinct CDR3 sequences; roughly 14% were seen once. The clonotype was recovered from a male donor with ankylosing spondylitis or in good health (not recorded which). Source material: blood, either unsorted or a sorted T cell fraction (not recorded which).

In nucleotides, the CDR3 is TGCGCCAGCAGCCCTAAGCCTCGGGGCCCTCAGGCTAACTATGGCTACACCTTC. Translation: CASSPKPRGPQANYGYTF. The chain couples TRBV5-1 to TRBJ1-2; possibly TRBD1 for D (5 bases). This CDR3 is 18 amino acids long. Germline CDR1 reads SGHRS; CDR2 reads YFSETQ. V gave up 4 bases and J gave up 0 bases, with 22 bases separating them.